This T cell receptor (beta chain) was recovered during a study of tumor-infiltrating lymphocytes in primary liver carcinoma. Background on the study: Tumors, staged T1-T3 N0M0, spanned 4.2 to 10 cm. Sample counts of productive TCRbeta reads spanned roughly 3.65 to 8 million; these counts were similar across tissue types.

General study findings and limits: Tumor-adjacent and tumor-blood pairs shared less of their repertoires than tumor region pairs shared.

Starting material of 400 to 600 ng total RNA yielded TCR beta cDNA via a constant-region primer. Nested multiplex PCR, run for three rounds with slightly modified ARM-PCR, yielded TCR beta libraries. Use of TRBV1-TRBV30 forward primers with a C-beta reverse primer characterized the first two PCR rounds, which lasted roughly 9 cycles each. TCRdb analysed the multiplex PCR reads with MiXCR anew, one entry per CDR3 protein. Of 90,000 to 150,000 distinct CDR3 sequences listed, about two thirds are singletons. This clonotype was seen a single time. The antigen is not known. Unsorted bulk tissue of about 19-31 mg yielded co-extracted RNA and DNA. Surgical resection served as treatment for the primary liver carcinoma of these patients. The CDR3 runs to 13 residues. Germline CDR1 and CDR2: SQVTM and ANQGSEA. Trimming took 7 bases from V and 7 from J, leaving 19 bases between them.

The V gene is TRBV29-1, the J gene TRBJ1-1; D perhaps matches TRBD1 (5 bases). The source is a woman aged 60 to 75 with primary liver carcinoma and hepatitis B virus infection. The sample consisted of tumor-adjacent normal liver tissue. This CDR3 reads CSASRDFSIEAFF. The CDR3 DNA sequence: TGCAGCGCCTCCAGGGATTTCTCGATTGAAGCTTTCTTT.